What follows are 15 T cell receptor beta chains derived from one specimen sequenced in a study of T cell responses to AZD1222 COVID-19 vaccine. The protocol was immunoSEQ multiplex PCR, while the TCRdb copy is restricted to in-frame clones and leaves out a portion. Among 170,000 or so clones listed, around nine tenths were seen once. Here the sequenced sample was peripheral blood, taken on day 0 of AZD1222 vaccination. All receptors derive from an adult in good health.

The genes are TRBV6-5 and TRBJ2-7; D is uncertain. The CDR3 has 13 residues. Germline V CDR1 and CDR2: MNHEY, SVGAGI. V was shortened by 6 bases and J by 3 bases, with 12 bases between the two germline ends. CDR3 sequence: CASSREQIYEQYF. The CDR3 nucleotides are TGTGCCAGCAGCCGAGAACAGATCTACGAGCAGTACTTC.

This sequence joins TRBV7-2 and TRBJ2-5, with TRBD2 matching over 9 bases. CDR3 length: 15 residues. CDR1 and CDR2 from the germline V gene are SGHTA and FQGNSA. With 2 bases clipped from V and 4 bases from J, the junction kept 5 bases outside the gene matches. Here the CDR3 reads CASSLQAGGRETQYF. Written as DNA, the CDR3 is TGTGCCAGCAGCTTACAAGCGGGGGGCCGAGAGACCCAGTACTTC.

The rearrangement uses TRBV18 and TRBJ2-7, with TRBD2 as a possible D gene (5 bases). The length of the CDR3 is 13 residues. With 4 bases removed from V and 3 bases from J, the gap between germline ends came to 10 bases. Germline CDR1 reads KGHSH; CDR2 reads LQKENI. In DNA form, the CDR3 reads TGTGCCAGCTCACGCACCGGGGACTACGAGCAGTACTTC. Its protein is CASSRTGDYEQYF.

This chain uses TRBV29-1 with TRBJ1-2, with D unclear. CDR1 and CDR2 from the germline V gene are SQVTM and ANQGSEA. Trimming cost V 3 bases and J 4 bases, with 9 bases left between them. This CDR3 comprises 12 residues. In nucleotides, the CDR3 is TGCAGCGTTGACCGTGATATCTATGGCTACACCTTC. Protein product: CSVDRDIYGYTF.

The chain carries TRBV2 and TRBJ2-7; 10 bases are shared with TRBD2. V lost 4 bases and J lost 0; bases outside the gene matches: 3. This CDR3 comprises 15 residues. CDR1 and CDR2 (germline): SNHLY, FYNNEI. The CDR3 spells CASSATSGNSYEQYF. CDR3 nucleotide sequence: TGTGCCAGCAGTGCTACTAGCGGGAACTCCTACGAGCAGTACTTC. Based on the CDR3 plus reference TRBV2 and TRBJ2-7, the full variable domain is EPEVTQTPSHQVTQMGQEVILRCVPISNHLYFYWYRQILGQKVEFLVSFYNNEISEKSEIFDDQFSVERPDGSNFTLKIRSTKLEDSAMYFCASSATSGNSYEQYFGPGTRLTVT.

This clone appeared a single time. J is TRBJ1-1 and V is TRBV11-1; weak D call: TRBD1 (6 bases). The CDR3 runs to 17 residues. Trimming cost V 0 bases and J 1 base, with 15 bases left between them. Per the germline V gene, CDR1 is SGHAT and CDR2 is FQDESV (reference sequence). The CDR3 sequence is CASSLAIDRLGNTEAFF. In nucleotides, the CDR3 is TGTGCCAGCAGCTTAGCGATCGACAGGCTTGGGAACACTGAAGCTTTCTTT.

The chain combines TRBV27 with TRBJ2-1; D unresolved. The CDR3 loop spans 15 amino acids. With 5 bases removed from V and 3 bases from J, the gap between germline ends came to 14 bases. Germline assignment: CDR1 MNHEY and CDR2 SMNVEV (reference sequence). The CDR3 DNA is TGTGCCAGCAGTACCCCCCAAGCTAGCTACAATGAGCAGTTCTTC. The encoded protein is CASSTPQASYNEQFF.

The rearrangement joins TRBV19 to TRBJ1-2; possibly TRBD1 for D (5 bases). This CDR3 spans 16 amino acids. Germline V lookup: CDR1 LNHDA, CDR2 SQIVND (reference sequence). Trimming left V 0 bases short and J 4 bases short, with 15 bases between. This CDR3 reads CASSIDPARAGYGYTF. DNA for the CDR3: TGTGCCAGTAGTATAGATCCGGCCAGGGCCGGCTATGGCTACACCTTC.

The chain links TRBV4-2 to TRBJ2-2; D is unclear. V was shortened by 5 bases and J by 9 bases, with 7 bases between the two germline ends. This CDR3 is 11 amino acids long. Looked up from germline, CDR1 is LGHNA and CDR2 is YNFKEQ. CDR3 nucleotides: TGTGCCAGCAGCTTTAACAGGGAGCTGTTTTTT. Amino acid sequence: CASSFNRELFF.

The chain employs TRBV30 and TRBJ1-1; D is unresolved. CDR1 and CDR2 from the germline V gene are GTSNPN and SVGIG (reference sequence). This CDR3 comprises 13 residues. Trimming removed 2 bases from V and 3 bases from J, with 10 bases in between. CDR3 in DNA: TGTGCCTGGAGTCCGAACAGCGACACTGAAGCTTTCTTT. Translation: CAWSPNSDTEAFF.

The chain joins TRBV7-9 to TRBJ2-1; 11 bases agree with TRBD2. V was clipped by 4 bases and J by 6 bases; unmatched bases: 2. This CDR3 has 14 residues. Looked up from germline, CDR1 is SEHNR and CDR2 is FQNEAQ (reference sequence). The CDR3 coding sequence is TGTGCCAGCAGCTACGGGACTAGCGGCAATGAGCAGTTCTTC. This sequence encodes CASSYGTSGNEQFF.

The rearrangement uses TRBV19 and TRBJ2-7; a weak D match, TRBD1 (6 bases). V was clipped by 5 bases and J by 0 bases, with 14 bases between them. CDR1 LNHDA and CDR2 SQIVND come from the germline V gene (reference sequence). This CDR3 contains 15 residues. The CDR3 reads CASSSQGRISYEQYF. Here the CDR3 DNA reads TGTGCCAGTAGTTCTCAGGGGCGGATCTCCTACGAGCAGTACTTC.

This rearrangement joins TRBV5-6 to TRBJ2-7, with D possibly TRBD1 on 6 matching bases. With 4 bases removed from V and 3 bases from J, the gap between germline ends came to 11 bases. CDR1 SGHDT and CDR2 YYEEEE come from the germline V gene. This CDR3 has 13 amino acids. The CDR3 region is CASSRGHYYEQYF. CDR3 bases: TGTGCCAGCAGCCGGGGACACTACTACGAGCAGTACTTC.

This clone was seen more than once but under ten times. The CDR3 DNA reads as TGCGCCAGCAGCTCGGGGGACCTAACCTCTGGAAACACCATATATTTT. Translation gives CASSSGDLTSGNTIYF. J is TRBJ1-3 and V is TRBV5-1; a weak D match, TRBD1 (5 bases). The CDR3 spans 16 residues. CDR1 and CDR2 from the germline V gene are SGHRS and YFSETQ. V was clipped by 3 bases and J by 0 bases, with 13 bases between them. Together with reference TRBV5-1 and TRBJ1-3, the CDR3 gives the full variable domain: KAGVTQTPRYLIKTRGQQVTLSCSPISGHRSVSWYQQTPGQGLQFLFEYFSETQRNKGNFPGRFSGRQFSNSRSEMNVSTLELGDSALYLCASSSGDLTSGNTIYFGEGSWLTVV.

The chain recombines TRBV6-2 or TRBV6-3 with TRBJ2-5; 8 nucleotides line up with TRBD2. The V segment lost 1 base and the J segment 4 bases; nucleotides outside the gene matches: 8. The CDR3 consists of 16 residues. Looked up from germline, CDR1 is MNHEY and CDR2 is SVGEGT. The CDR3: CASSYLEPGGGETQYF. CDR3 sequence (DNA): TGTGCCAGCAGTTACTTGGAGCCCGGGGGGGGAGAGACCCAGTACTTC.